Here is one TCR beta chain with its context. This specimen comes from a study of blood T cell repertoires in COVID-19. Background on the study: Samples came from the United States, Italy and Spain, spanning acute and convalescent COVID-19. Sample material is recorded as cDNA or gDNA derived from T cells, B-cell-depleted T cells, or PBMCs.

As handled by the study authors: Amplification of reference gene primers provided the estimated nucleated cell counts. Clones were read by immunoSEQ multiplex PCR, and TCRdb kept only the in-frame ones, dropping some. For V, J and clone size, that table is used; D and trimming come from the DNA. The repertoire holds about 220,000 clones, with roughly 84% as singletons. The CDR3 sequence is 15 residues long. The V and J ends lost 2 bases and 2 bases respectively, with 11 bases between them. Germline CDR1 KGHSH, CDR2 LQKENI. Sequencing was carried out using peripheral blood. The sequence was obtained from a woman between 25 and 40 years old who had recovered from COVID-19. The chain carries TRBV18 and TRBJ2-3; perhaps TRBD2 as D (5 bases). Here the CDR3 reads CASSPSWENTDTQYF. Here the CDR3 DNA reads TGTGCCAGCTCACCAAGCTGGGAGAACACAGATACGCAGTATTTT.